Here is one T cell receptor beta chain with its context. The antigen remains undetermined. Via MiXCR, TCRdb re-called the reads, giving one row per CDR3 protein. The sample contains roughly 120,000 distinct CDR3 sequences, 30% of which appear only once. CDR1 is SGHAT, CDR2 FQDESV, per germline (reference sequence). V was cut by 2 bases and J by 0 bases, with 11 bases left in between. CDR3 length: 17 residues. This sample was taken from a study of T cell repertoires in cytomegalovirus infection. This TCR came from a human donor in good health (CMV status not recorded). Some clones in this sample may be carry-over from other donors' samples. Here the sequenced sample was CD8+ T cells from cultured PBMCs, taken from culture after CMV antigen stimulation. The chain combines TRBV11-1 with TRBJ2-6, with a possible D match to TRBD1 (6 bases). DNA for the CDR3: TGTGCCAGCAGCTTAAAGACAGGTGGCTCTGGGGCCAACGTCCTGACTTTC. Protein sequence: CASSLKTGGSGANVLTF.